The sequence of this TCR beta chain was determined in a study of CXCR3-negative and CXCR3-positive naive CD8 T cells (dated by TCRdb to about 2019). A note on the overall study: About 135 million TRB reads were obtained in total, roughly 1.5 +/- 0.3 million reads per library. The diversity and physicochemical repertoire analyses included around 10 donors pooled from two independent experiments. TRBV-TRBJ cluster analysis included naive subsets from roughly 5 donors and memory cells from 3 donors. Paper-wide results and their limitations: TRBV-TRBJ usage was similar between naive CXCR3-negative and CXCR3-positive cells from the same donor, while memory cells showed distinct patterns. Surface CD5, linked to self-reactivity in mice, was comparable between naive subsets; TCR interaction strength was therefore also inferred from TRB CDR3 physicochemical properties. CXCR3 expression partially decreased after cryopreservation, so most assays used freshly isolated PBMCs. Repertoire diversity was comparably high in both naive subsets but much lower in memory CD8+ T cells. TRB CDR3s from CXCR3-positive naive cells showed higher hydrophobicity (lower Kidera factor 4), lower energy, and higher strength and volume indices than CXCR3-negative naive cells.

For every CD8+ T cell subset, fewer than 350,000 cells were flow-sorted straight into RLT lysis buffer, and each subset was sorted in triplicate. Naive CD8+ T cells were defined stringently as CD45RO-CCR7+CD27+CD95- to exclude memory contaminants. Peripheral blood mononuclear cells were isolated from buffy coats using standard density gradient centrifugation. Naive CXCR3-negative and CXCR3-positive CD8+ T cells were flow-sorted using a FACSAria III. Total RNA was extracted from sorted cells with an RNeasy Mini Kit. The listed sequencing device is NextSeq 550. The Human TCR Profiling Kit (MiLaboratory) was used to prepare UMI-labeled 5' RACE TRB cDNA libraries. cDNA synthesis used the entire amount of extracted RNA, and PCR amplification then used the entire amount of cDNA produced. The libraries were made side by side, with each library going through the same number of PCR cycles. The original methods were these. With a minimum of two reads required per UMI, MIGEC and MiXCR pulled out about 50,000 +/- 9,200 unique UMI-labeled TRB cDNA molecules from each library. On average, roughly 40,000 +/- 10,000 functional in-frame TRB CDR3 nucleotide clonotypes lacking stop codons were found per library. After downsampling to 5000 UMI-labeled TRB molecules per sample, diversity metrics, including normalized Shannon-Wiener and Chao1, were computed in VDJtools. Clonotype-size-weighted physicochemical properties of the central five CDR3 residues (interaction energy, strength, volume and Kidera factor 4) were computed in VDJtools. Reads reprocessed by TCRdb are summarized as one entry per CDR3 protein sequence, and DNA is absent. What appears here as the V and J calls and clone size reflects TCRdb's work, not the paper's. The sample's clone listing holds approximately 88,000 distinct CDR3 sequences. The biggest ten clones account for around 0.53% of the sample.

As for this clonotype: What this receptor recognizes is not known.

The germline V gene provides CDR1 SGHAT and CDR2 FQNNGV. The CDR3 holds 13 amino acids from the cysteine to the phenylalanine. Only the protein sequence is given. Sequencing was done on a sample of naive CXCR3+ CD8+ T cells from blood. What the cell subset or site label conveys for this sample: CD45RO-CCR7+CD27+CD95- naive CD8+ T cells expressing CXCR3 (TNR3+). The clonotype originates from a human donor in good health. Some clones in this sample may be carry-over from other donors' samples. The rearrangement combines TRBV11-2 with TRBJ2-7; the TCRdb call, TRBD1, lacks DNA for checking. CDR3 region: CASNRHRGDEQYF.